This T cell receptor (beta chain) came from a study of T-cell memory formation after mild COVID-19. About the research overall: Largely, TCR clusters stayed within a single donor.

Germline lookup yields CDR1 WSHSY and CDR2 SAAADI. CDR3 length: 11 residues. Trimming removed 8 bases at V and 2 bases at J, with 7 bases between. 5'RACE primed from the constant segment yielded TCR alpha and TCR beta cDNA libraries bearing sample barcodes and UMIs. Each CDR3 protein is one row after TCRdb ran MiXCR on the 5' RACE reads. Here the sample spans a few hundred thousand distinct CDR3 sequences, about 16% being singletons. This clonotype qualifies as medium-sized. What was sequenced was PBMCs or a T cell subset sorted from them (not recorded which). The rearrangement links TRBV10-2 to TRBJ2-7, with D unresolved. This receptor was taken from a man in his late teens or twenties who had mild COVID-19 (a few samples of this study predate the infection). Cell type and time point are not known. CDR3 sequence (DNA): TGCGCCAGCGGGTCCCCCTACGAGCAGTACTTC. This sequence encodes CASGSPYEQYF.